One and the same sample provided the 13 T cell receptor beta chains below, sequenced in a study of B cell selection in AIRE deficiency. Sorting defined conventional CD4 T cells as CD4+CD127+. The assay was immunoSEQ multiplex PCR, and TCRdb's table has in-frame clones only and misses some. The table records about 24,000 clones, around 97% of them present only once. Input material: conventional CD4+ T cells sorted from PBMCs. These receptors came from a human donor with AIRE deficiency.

Here the CDR3 reads CSVGSLAGGTYNEQFF. As DNA, the CDR3 is TGCAGCGTTGGGTCACTAGCGGGAGGAACCTACAATGAGCAGTTCTTC. The V call is TRBV29-1, the J call TRBJ2-1, with 12 bases lining up with TRBD2. The CDR3 consists of 16 residues. Germline CDR1 is SQVTM and CDR2 is ANQGSEA. Germline trimming cut 4 bases from V and 2 bases from J; bases unmatched to any gene: 6.

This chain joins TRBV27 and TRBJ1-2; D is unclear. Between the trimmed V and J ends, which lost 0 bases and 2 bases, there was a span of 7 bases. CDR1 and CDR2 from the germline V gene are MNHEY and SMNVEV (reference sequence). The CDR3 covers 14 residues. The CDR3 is CASSLSGSNYGYTF. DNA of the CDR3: TGTGCCAGCAGTTTATCCGGCTCAAACTATGGCTACACCTTC.

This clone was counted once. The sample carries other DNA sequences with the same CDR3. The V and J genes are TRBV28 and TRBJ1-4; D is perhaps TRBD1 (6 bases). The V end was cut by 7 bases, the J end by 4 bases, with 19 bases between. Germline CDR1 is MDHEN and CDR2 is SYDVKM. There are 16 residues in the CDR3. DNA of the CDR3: TGTGCCAGCACTCGGTGGGGGGCCAGGGATAATGAAAAACTGTTTTTT. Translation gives CASTRWGARDNEKLFF.

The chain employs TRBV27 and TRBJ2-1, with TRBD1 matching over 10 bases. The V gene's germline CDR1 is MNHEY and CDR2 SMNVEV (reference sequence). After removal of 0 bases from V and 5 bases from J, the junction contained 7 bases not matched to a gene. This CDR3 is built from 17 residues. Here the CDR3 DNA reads TGTGCCAGCAGTTTATCAAGGGGGACAGGGGTGGACAATGAGCAGTTCTTC. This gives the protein CASSLSRGTGVDNEQFF.

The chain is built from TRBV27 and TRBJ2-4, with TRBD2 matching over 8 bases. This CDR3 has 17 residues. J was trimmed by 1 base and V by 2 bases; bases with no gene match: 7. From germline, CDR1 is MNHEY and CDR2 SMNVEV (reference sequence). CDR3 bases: TGTGCCAGCAGTTTACAGGCGGGAGGTTCCGCCAAAAACATTCAGTACTTC. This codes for CASSLQAGGSAKNIQYF.

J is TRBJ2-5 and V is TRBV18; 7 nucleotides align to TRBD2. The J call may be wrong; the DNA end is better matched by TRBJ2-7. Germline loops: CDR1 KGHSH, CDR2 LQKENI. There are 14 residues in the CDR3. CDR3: CASLRGTAAYEQYF. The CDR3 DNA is TGTGCCAGCTTGCGGGGGACGGCCGCCTACGAGCAGTACTTC.

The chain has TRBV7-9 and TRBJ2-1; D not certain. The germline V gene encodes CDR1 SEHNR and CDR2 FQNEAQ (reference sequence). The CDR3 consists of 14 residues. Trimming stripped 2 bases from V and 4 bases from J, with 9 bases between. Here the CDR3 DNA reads TGTGCCAGCAGCTTATCGGACCGATACAATGAGCAGTTCTTC. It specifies CASSLSDRYNEQFF.

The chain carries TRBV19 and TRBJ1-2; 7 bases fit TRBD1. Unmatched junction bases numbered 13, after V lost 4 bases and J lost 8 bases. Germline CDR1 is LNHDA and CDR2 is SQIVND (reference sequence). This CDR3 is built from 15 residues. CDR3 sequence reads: CASSTSPGQLGGYTF. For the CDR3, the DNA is TGTGCCAGTAGTACTTCGCCGGGACAGCTAGGGGGCTACACCTTC.

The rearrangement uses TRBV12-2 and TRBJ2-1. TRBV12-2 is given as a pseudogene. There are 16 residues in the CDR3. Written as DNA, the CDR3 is TGTGCAAGTCGCTTAGTAACAGCGACCCATAACAATGAGCAGTTCTTC. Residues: CASRLVTATHNNEQFF.

The CDR3 reads CASSLYRGLASDTQYF. The CDR3 bases are TGTGCCAGCAGCCTTTATAGGGGGCTAGCCTCAGATACGCAGTATTTT. The J gene is TRBJ2-3, the V gene TRBV7-6, with 7 nucleotides matching TRBD1. CDR1 and CDR2 from the germline V gene are SGHVS and FNYEAQ. The V gene end was trimmed by 5 bases and the J gene end by 4 bases; junction bases not matched to a gene: 12. CDR3 length: 16 amino acids.

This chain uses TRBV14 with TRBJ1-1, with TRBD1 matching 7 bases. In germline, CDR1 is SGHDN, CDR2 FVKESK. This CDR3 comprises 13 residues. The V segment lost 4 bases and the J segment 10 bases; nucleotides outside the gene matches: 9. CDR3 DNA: TGTGCCAGCAGCCGAGATAGACAGGGTCGAGCTTTCTTT. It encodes CASSRDRQGRAFF.

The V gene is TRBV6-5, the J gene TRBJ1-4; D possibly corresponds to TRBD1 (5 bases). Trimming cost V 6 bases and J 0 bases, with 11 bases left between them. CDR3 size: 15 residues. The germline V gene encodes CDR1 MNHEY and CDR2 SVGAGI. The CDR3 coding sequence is TGTGCCAGCAGACCCCCACAGGCAACTAATGAAAAACTGTTTTTT. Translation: CASRPPQATNEKLFF.

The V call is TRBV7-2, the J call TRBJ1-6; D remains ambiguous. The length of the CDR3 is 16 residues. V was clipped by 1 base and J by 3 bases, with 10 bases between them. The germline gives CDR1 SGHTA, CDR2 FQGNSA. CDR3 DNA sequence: TGTGCCAGCAGCTTAGAGCGGGCAGGCTATAATTCACCCCTCCACTTT. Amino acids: CASSLERAGYNSPLHF.